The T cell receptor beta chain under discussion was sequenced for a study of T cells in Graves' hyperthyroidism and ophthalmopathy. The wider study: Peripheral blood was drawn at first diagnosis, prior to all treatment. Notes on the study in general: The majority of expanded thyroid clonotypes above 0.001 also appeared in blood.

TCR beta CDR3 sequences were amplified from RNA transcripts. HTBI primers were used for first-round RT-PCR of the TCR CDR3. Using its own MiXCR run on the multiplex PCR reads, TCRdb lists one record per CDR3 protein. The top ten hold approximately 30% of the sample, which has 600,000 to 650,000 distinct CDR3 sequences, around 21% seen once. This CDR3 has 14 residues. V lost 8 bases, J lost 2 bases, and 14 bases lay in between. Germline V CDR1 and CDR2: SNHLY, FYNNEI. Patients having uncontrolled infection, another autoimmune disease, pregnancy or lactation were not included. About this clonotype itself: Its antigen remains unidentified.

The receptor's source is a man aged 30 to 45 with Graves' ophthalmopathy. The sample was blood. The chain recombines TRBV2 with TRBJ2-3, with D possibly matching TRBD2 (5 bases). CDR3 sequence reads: CASPGERLTDTQYF. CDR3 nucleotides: TGTGCCAGCCCGGGTGAGCGGCTCACAGATACGCAGTATTTT.